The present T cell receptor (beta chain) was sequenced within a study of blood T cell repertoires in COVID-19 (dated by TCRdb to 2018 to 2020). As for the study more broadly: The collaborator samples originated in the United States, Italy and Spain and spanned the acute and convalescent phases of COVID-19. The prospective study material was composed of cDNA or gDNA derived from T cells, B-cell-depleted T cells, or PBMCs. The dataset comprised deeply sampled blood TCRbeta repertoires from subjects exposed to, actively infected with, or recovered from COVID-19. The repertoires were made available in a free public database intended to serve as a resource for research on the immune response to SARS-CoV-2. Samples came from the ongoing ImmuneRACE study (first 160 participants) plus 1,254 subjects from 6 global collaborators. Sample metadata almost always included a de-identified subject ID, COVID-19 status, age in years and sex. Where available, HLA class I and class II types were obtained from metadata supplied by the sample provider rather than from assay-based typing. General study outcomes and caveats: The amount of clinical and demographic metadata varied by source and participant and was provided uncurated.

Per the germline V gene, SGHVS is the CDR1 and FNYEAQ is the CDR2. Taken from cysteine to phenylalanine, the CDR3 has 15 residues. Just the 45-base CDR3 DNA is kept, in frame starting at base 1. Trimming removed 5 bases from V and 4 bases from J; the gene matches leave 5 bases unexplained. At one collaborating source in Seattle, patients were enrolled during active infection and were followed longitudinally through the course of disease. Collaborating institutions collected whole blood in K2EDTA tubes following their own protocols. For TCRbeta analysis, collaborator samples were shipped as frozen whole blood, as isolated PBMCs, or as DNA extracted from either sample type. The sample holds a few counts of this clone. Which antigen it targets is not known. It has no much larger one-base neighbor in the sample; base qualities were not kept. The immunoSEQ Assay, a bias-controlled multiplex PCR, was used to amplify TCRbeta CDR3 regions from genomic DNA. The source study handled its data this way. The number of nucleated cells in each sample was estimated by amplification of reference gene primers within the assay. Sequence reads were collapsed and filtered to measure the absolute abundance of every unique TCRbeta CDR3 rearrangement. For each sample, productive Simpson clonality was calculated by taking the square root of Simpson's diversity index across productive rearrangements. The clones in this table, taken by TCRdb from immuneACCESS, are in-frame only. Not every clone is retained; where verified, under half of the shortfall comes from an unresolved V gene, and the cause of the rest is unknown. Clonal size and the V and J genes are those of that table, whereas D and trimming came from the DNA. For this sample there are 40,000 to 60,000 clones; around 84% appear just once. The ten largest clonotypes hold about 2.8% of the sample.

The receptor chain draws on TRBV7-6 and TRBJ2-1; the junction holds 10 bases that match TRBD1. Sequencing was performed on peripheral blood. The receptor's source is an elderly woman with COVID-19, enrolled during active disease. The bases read TGTGCCAGCAGCAGAGACAGGGGGCCGTACAATGAGCAGTTCTTC. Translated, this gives CASSRDRGPYNEQFF.